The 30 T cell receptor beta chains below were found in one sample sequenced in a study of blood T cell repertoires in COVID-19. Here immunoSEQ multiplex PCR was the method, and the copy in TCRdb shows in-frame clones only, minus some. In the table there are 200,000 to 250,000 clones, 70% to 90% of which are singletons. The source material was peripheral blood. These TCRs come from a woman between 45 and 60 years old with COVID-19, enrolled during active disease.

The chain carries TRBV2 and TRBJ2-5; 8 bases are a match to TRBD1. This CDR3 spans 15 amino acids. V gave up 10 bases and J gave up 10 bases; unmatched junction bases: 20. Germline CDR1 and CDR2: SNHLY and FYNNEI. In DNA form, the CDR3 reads TGTGCCATCCCTGCTAGGACAGGGCAAATTTACGGCCAGTACTTC. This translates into CAIPARTGQIYGQYF. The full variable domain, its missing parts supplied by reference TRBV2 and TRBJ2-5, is EPEVTQTPSHQVTQMGQEVILRCVPISNHLYFYWYRQILGQKVEFLVSFYNNEISEKSEIFDDQFSVERPDGSNFTLKIRSTKLEDSAMYFCAIPARTGQIYGQYFGPGTRLLVL.

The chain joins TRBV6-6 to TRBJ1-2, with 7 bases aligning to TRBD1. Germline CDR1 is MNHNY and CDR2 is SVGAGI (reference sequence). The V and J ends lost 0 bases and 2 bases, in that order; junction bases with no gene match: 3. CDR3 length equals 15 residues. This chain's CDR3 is CASSYSLTGNYGYTF. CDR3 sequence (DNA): TGTGCCAGCAGTTACTCCCTGACAGGGAACTATGGCTACACCTTC.

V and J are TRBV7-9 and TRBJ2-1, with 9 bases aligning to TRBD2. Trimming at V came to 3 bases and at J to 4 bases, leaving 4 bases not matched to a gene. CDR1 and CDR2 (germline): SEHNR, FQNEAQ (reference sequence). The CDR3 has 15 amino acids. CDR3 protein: CASSFTLAGYNEQFF. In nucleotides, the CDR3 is TGTGCCAGCAGCTTTACCCTAGCGGGGTACAATGAGCAGTTCTTC.

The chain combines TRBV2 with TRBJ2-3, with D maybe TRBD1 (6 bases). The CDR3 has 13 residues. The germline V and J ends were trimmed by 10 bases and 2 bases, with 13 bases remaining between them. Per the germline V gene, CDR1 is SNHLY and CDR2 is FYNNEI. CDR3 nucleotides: TGTGCCACCAGGGACACCCTCACAGATACGCAGTATTTT. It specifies CATRDTLTDTQYF.

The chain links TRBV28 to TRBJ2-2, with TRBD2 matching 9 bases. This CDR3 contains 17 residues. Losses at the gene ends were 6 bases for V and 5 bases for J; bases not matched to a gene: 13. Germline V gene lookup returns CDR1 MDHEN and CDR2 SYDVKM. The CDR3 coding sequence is TGTGCCAGCAGGCCCCGTCGTAGCGGGGGTGGAACCGGGGAGCTGTTTTTT. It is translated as CASRPRRSGGGTGELFF.

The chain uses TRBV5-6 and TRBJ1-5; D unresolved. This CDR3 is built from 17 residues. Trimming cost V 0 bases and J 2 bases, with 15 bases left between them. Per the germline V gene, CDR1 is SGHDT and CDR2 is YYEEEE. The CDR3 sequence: CASSLGAWGARNQPQHF. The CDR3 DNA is TGTGCCAGCAGCTTGGGGGCCTGGGGAGCACGCAATCAGCCCCAGCATTTT.

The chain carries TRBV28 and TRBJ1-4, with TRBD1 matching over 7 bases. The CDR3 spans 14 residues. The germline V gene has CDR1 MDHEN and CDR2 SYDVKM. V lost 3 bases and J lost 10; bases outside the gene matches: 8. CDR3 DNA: TGTGCCAGCAGTTTGGGGCAGGGGGTTGGAAAACTGTTTTTT. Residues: CASSLGQGVGKLFF.

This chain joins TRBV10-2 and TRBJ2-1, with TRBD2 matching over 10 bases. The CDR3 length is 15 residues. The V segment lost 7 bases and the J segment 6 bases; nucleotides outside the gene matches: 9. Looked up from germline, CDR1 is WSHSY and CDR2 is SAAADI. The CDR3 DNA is TGCGCCAGCAATCCAAGCGGGGGGGCCCTCAATGAGCAGTTCTTC. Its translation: CASNPSGGALNEQFF.

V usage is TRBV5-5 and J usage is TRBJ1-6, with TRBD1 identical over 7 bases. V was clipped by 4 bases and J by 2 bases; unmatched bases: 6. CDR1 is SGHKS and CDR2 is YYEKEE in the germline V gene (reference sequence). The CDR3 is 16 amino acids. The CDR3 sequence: CASSEDRIAYNSPLHF. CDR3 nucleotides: TGTGCCAGCAGCGAGGACAGGATAGCCTATAATTCACCCCTCCACTTT.

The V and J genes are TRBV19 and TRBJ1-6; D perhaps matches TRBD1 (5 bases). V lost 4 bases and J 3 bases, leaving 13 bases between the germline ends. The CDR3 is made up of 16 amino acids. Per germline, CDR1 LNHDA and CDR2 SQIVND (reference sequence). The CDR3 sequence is CASSTRDRNYNSPLHF. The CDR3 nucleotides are TGTGCCAGTAGTACCCGTGACAGAAACTATAATTCACCCCTCCACTTT.

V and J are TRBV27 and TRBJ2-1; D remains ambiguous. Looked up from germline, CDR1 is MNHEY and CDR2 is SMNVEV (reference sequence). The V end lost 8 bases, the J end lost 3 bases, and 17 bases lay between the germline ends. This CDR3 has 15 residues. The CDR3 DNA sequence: TGTGCCAGCGCCCCCTCACAGATAGGCTACAATGAGCAGTTCTTC. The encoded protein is CASAPSQIGYNEQFF.

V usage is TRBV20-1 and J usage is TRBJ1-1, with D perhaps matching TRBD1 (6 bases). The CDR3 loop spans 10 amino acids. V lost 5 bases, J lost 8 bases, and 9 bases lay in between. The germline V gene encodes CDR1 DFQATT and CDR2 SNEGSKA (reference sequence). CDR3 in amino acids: CSAATGEAFF. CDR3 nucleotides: TGCAGTGCTGCTACAGGGGAAGCTTTCTTT.

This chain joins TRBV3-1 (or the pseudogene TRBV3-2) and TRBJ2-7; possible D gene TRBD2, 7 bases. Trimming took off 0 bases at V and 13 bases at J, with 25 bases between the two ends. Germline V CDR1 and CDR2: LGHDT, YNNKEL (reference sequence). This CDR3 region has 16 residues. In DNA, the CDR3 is TGTGCCAGCAGCCAAGATAGGGGGGGCAGGGAGGCCGATGGATACTTC. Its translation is CASSQDRGGREADGYF.

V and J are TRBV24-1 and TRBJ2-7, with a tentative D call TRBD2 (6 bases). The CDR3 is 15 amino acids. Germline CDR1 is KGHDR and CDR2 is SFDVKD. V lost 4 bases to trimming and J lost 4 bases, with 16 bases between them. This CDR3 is CATSEPIRDSYEQYV. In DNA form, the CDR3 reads TGTGCCACCAGTGAGCCGATCCGGGACTCGTACGAGCAGTACGTC.

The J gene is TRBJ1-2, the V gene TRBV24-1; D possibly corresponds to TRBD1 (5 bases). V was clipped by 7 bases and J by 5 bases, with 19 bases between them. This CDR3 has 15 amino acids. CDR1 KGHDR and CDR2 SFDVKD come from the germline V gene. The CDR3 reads CATRGGGGNNYGYTF. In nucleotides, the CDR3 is TGTGCCACCAGGGGAGGCGGGGGAAATAATTATGGCTACACCTTC.

This CDR3 is CASSLTIGRGNEQFF. The CDR3 DNA follows: TGTGCCAGCAGCTTAACAATCGGACGGGGCAATGAGCAGTTCTTC. The chain is built from TRBV11-3 and TRBJ2-1; perhaps TRBD2 as D (5 bases). The germline V and J ends were trimmed by 2 bases and 6 bases, with 14 bases remaining between them. From germline, CDR1 is SGHNT and CDR2 YENEEA. The CDR3 sequence is 15 residues long.

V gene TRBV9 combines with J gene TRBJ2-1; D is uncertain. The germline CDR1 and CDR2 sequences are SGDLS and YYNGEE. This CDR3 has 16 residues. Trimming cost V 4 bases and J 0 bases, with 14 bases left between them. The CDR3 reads CASSLSTSSSYNEQFF. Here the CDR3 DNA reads TGTGCCAGCAGCCTATCTACGTCGAGCTCCTACAATGAGCAGTTCTTC.

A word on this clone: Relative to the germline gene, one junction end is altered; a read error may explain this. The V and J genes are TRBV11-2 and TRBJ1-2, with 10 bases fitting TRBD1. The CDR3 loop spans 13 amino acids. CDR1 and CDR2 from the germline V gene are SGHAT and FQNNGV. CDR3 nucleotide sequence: TGTGCCAGCAGTTTAGACAGGGGGCATGGCTACACCTTC. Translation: CASSLDRGHGYTF.

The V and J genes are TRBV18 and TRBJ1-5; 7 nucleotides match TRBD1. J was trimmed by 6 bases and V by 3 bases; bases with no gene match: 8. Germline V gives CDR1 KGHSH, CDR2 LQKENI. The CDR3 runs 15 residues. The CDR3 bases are TGTGCCAGCTCACCGACAGGGAAAAGCTCTCAGCCCCAGCATTTT. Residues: CASSPTGKSSQPQHF.

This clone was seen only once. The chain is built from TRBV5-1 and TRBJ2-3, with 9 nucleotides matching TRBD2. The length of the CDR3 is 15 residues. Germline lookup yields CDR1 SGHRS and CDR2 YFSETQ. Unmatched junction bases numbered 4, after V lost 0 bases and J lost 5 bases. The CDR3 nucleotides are TGCGCCAGCAGCTTGGATGGACTAGCGAAAGATACGCAGTATTTT. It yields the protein CASSLDGLAKDTQYF.

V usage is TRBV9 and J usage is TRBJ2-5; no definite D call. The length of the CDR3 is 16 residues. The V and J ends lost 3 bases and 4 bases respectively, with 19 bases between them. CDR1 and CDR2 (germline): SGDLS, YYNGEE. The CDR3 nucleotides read TGTGCCAGCAGCGCCCGCGATGAGGCCTGGTTAGAGACCCAGTACTTC. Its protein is CASSARDEAWLETQYF.

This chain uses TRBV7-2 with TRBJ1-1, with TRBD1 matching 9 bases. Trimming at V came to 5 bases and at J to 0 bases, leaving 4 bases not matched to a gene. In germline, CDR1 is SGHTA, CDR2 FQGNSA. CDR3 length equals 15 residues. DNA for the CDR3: TGTGCCAGCAGCCGGGACAGGGCTCTGAACACTGAAGCTTTCTTT. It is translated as CASSRDRALNTEAFF.

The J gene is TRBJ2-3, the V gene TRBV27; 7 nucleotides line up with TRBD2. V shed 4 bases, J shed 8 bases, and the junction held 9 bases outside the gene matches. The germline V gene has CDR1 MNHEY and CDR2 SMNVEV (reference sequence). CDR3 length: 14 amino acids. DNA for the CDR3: TGTGCCAGCAGTTGGGGTGGGGGGGAACTTACGCAGTATTTT. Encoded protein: CASSWGGGELTQYF.

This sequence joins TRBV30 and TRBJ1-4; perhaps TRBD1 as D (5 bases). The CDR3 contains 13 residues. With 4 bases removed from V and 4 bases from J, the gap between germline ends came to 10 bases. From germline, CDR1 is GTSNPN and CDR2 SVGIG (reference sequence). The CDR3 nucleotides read TGTGCCTGGACGACAGAGATTAATGAAAAACTGTTTTTT. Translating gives CAWTTEINEKLFF.

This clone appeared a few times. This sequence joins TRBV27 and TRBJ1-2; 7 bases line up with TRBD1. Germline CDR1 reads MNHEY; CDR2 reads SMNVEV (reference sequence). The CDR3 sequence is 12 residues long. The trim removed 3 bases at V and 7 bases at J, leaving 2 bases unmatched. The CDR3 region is CASSLRGLGYTF. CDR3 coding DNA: TGTGCCAGCAGTTTGAGGGGGCTTGGCTACACCTTC.

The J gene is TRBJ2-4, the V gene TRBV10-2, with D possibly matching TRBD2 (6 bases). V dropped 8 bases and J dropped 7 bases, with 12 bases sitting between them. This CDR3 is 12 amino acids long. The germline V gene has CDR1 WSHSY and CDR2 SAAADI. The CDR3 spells CASGGSGNIQYF. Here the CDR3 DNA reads TGCGCCAGCGGGGGGTCGGGGAACATTCAGTACTTC.

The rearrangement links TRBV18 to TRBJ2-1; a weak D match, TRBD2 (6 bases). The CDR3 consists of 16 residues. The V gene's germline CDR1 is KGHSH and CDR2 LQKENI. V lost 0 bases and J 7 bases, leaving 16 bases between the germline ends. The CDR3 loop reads CASSPPRRGEINEQFF. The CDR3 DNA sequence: TGTGCCAGCTCACCACCGAGGAGGGGCGAGATAAATGAGCAGTTCTTC.

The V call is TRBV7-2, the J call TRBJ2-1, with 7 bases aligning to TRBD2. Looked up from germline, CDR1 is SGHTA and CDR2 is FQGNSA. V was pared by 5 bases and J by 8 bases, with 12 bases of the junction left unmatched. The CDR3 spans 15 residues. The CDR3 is CASSPRTSRGHEQFF. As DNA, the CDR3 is TGTGCCAGCAGCCCACGGACTAGTCGTGGGCATGAGCAGTTCTTC.

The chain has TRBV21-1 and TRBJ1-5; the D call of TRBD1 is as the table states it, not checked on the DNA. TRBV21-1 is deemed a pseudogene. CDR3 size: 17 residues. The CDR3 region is CASSRDRGGWGNQPQHF. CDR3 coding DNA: TGTGCCAGCAGCCGGGACAGGGGAGGTTGGGGCAATCAGCCCCAGCATTTT.

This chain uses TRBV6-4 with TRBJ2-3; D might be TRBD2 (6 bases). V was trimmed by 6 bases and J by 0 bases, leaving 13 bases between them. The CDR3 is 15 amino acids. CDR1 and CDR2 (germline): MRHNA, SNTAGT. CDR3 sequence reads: CASSPLAQSTDTQYF. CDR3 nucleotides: TGTGCCAGCAGCCCCCTAGCGCAAAGCACAGATACGCAGTATTTT.